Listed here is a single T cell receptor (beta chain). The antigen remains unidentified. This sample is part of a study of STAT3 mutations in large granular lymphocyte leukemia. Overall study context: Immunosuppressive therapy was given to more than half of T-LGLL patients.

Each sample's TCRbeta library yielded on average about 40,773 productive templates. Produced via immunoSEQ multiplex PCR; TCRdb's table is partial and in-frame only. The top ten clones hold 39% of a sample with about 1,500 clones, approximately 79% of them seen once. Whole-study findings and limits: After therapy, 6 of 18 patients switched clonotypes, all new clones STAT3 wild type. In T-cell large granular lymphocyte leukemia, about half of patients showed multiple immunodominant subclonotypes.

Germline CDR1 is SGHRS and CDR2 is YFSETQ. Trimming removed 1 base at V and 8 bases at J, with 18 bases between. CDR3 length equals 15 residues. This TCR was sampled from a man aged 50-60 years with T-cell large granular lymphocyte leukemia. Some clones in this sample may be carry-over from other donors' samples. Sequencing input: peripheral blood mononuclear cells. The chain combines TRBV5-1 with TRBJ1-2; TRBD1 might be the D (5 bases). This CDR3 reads CASSLIEVRGDGYTF. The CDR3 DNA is TGCGCCAGCAGCTTGATTGAGGTCCGGGGGGACGGCTACACCTTC. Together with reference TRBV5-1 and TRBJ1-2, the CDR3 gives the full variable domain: KAGVTQTPRYLIKTRGQQVTLSCSPISGHRSVSWYQQTPGQGLQFLFEYFSETQRNKGNFPGRFSGRQFSNSRSEMNVSTLELGDSALYLCASSLIEVRGDGYTFGSGTRLTVV.